This is a list of T cell receptor beta chains from one sample in a study of shared clonotypes between healthy human individuals. Clones were sequenced by immunoSEQ multiplex PCR, and TCRdb holds only the in-frame ones, with some missing. Of under 1,100,000 clones in the sample, more than 60% were seen once. The source material was memory CD4+ T cells sorted from blood. The receptors shown here come from a man aged 18 to 29 in good health. The CDR3 runs from the conserved cysteine through the conserved F or W. Fields, in order: V gene, clone size, J gene, D gene, CDR3 DNA, CDR3 protein. D genes are given only for firm matches. A clone size is listed for some rows: how often the clone was seen (once, few, many), or a class if it is expanded.

v_gene: TRBV30; abundance: few; j_gene: TRBJ1-3; d_gene: .; CDR3nt: TGTGCCGGAGGAGGGGGAAACACCATATATTTT; CDR3aa: CAGGGGNTIYF
v_gene: TRBV28; abundance: .; j_gene: TRBJ2-1; d_gene: TRBD2; CDR3nt: TGTGCCAGCAGTCCTCCGACCGGGACTAGCGGGGAGTTCTTC; CDR3aa: CASSPPTGTSGEFF
v_gene: TRBV28; abundance: .; j_gene: TRBJ2-7; d_gene: .; CDR3nt: TGTGCCAGCCTTGCCCTGGCCTCCTACGAGCAGTACTTC; CDR3aa: CASLALASYEQYF
v_gene: TRBV30; abundance: few; j_gene: TRBJ1-2; d_gene: .; CDR3nt: TGTGCCTGGAGTGTCCTCGGGGTGAGGGAAGGAGGCTACACCTTC; CDR3aa: CAWSVLGVREGGYTF
v_gene: TRBV15; abundance: .; j_gene: TRBJ2-7; d_gene: .; CDR3nt: TGTGCCACCAGCAGAGCGGGGAGCTACGAGCAGTACTTC; CDR3aa: CATSRAGSYEQYF
v_gene: TRBV6-5; abundance: few; j_gene: TRBJ1-5; d_gene: .; CDR3nt: TGTGCCAGCAGCCGGCCAAACCAGCCCCAGCATTTT; CDR3aa: CASSRPNQPQHF
v_gene: TRBV5-1; abundance: .; j_gene: TRBJ2-5; d_gene: TRBD1; CDR3nt: TGCGCCAGCAGCTTACAAGGGACAGGGTCGGAGACCCAGTACTTC; CDR3aa: CASSLQGTGSETQYF
v_gene: TRBV15; abundance: .; j_gene: TRBJ1-6; d_gene: .; CDR3nt: TGTGCCACCACAGAGAGGGGGGACTATAATTCACCCCTCCACTTT; CDR3aa: CATTERGDYNSPLHF
v_gene: TRBV19; abundance: .; j_gene: TRBJ2-7; d_gene: .; CDR3nt: TGTGCCAGTAGTATGAGCTGGGTATCCGAGCAGTACTTC; CDR3aa: CASSMSWVSEQYF
v_gene: TRBV2; abundance: once; j_gene: TRBJ2-5; d_gene: .; CDR3nt: TGTGCCAGCAGTGTTACTAGCAGAGAGACCCAGTACTTC; CDR3aa: CASSVTSRETQYF
v_gene: TRBV5-5; abundance: .; j_gene: TRBJ2-7; d_gene: .; CDR3nt: TGTGCCAGCCCCCCGTTGCCGGAGACCTACGAGCAGTACTTC; CDR3aa: CASPPLPETYEQYF
v_gene: TRBV29-1; abundance: .; j_gene: TRBJ1-2; d_gene: .; CDR3nt: TGCAGCGTTGAAGGAGCAGCCTATGGCTACACCTTC; CDR3aa: CSVEGAAYGYTF
v_gene: TRBV5-1; abundance: few; j_gene: TRBJ1-1; d_gene: .; CDR3nt: TGCGCCAGCAGCGGCGCTAACAGGGTCCCTGAAGCTTTCTTT; CDR3aa: CASSGANRVPEAFF
v_gene: TRBV15; abundance: many; j_gene: TRBJ1-1; d_gene: .; CDR3nt: TGTGCCACCAGCAGAGGAGGGTCGGCTGAAGCTTTCTTT; CDR3aa: CATSRGGSAEAFF
v_gene: TRBV5-1; abundance: few; j_gene: TRBJ1-1; d_gene: TRBD1; CDR3nt: TGCGCCAGCAGCCCTACACCCTTGACAGGGGCTCGCACTGAAGCTTTCTTT; CDR3aa: CASSPTPLTGARTEAFF
v_gene: TRBV6-5; abundance: .; j_gene: TRBJ2-7; d_gene: .; CDR3nt: TGTGCCAGCAGCGGTGGATACGAGCAGTACTTC; CDR3aa: CASSGGYEQYF
v_gene: TRBV7-8; abundance: few; j_gene: TRBJ2-3; d_gene: TRBD1; CDR3nt: TGTGCCAGCAGCTGGAGACAGGGTTCGGGGGATACGCAGTATTTT; CDR3aa: CASSWRQGSGDTQYF
v_gene: TRBV5-1; abundance: .; j_gene: TRBJ1-6; d_gene: .; CDR3nt: TGCGCCAGCAGCTTGGAAGGACAGAAGAATTCACCCCTCCACTTT; CDR3aa: CASSLEGQKNSPLHF
v_gene: TRBV5-8; abundance: .; j_gene: TRBJ1-5; d_gene: .; CDR3nt: TGTGCCAGCAGCTTGGCGGTGGGGGTAAGTCATCAGCCCCAGCATTTT; CDR3aa: CASSLAVGVSHQPQHF
v_gene: TRBV7-2; abundance: .; j_gene: TRBJ1-3; d_gene: TRBD1; CDR3nt: TGTGCCAGCAGCTCCCAGGGGGTTGGTTTTGGAAACACCATATATTTT; CDR3aa: CASSSQGVGFGNTIYF
v_gene: TRBV7-9; abundance: .; j_gene: TRBJ2-1; d_gene: TRBD2; CDR3nt: TGTGCCAGCAGCTATGAACTAGCGGGGGGGCCAGGTTACAATGAGCAGTTCTTC; CDR3aa: CASSYELAGGPGYNEQFF
v_gene: TRBV6-1; abundance: .; j_gene: TRBJ2-7; d_gene: .; CDR3nt: TGTGCCAGCTATCAGGCGGCAGGGAAGACCTACGAGCAGTACTTC; CDR3aa: CASYQAAGKTYEQYF
v_gene: TRBV11-2; abundance: .; j_gene: TRBJ2-1; d_gene: TRBD2; CDR3nt: TGTGCCAGCAGCTTAGCGGGGGGGAGGGAGCAGTTCTTC; CDR3aa: CASSLAGGREQFF
v_gene: TRBV30; abundance: .; j_gene: TRBJ1-5; d_gene: .; CDR3nt: TGTGCCTGGAGTTCCAGTCGACCGGGCAATCAGCCCCAGCATTTT; CDR3aa: CAWSSSRPGNQPQHF
v_gene: TRBV5-1; abundance: many; j_gene: TRBJ1-1; d_gene: TRBD1; CDR3nt: TGCGCCAGCTTTGGGACAGGGAACACTGAAGCTTTCTTT; CDR3aa: CASFGTGNTEAFF
v_gene: TRBV2; abundance: .; j_gene: TRBJ2-7; d_gene: TRBD1; CDR3nt: TGTGCCAGCAGTAGAGGACAGGGGATGAACGAGCAGTACTTC; CDR3aa: CASSRGQGMNEQYF
v_gene: TRBV6-1; abundance: few; j_gene: TRBJ1-2; d_gene: .; CDR3nt: TGTGCCAGCAGTGTGAACAGATACTATGGCTACACCTTC; CDR3aa: CASSVNRYYGYTF